The clone carrying this T cell receptor beta chain was counted between two and nine times. Its specificity is not known. Sequenced material consisted of expressed TCRB transcripts (all of the isolated RNA was reverse transcribed). Assay used: immunoSEQ multiplex PCR; TCRdb lists only in-frame clones, some missing. This sample has about 740,000 clones, with over 10% found just once. The germline V gene has CDR1 MDHEN and CDR2 SYDVKM. V was trimmed by 3 bases and J by 0 bases, leaving 9 bases between them. This CDR3 region has 15 residues. The data stem from a study of beta chain features in type 1 diabetes. The study's findings and limits: In the patient group, naive, central memory and Treg TCRB repertoires seemed more alike than in the healthy donor group. Type 1 diabetes patients had moderately but significantly shorter TCRB CDR3s in all four CD4+ subsets.

On average, the one heparinised blood draw given by each donor was roughly 100 mL. CD4+ naive, central memory, regulatory and stem cell-like memory cells were sorted via CD45RO/CCR7/CD25/CD127/CD95/CD27. Each of the sorted populations had a purity greater than 95%. Sequenced: naive CD4+ T cells from blood. This receptor was identified in a young man with type 1 diabetes. J is TRBJ1-5 and V is TRBV28; D is undetermined. For the CDR3, the DNA is TGTGCCAGCAGTTTGGGTGGAGGTAGCAATCAGCCCCAGCATTTT. It translates to CASSLGGGSNQPQHF.